This T cell receptor (beta chain) derives from a study of T cells in Graves' hyperthyroidism and ophthalmopathy. Trimming left V 2 bases short and J 3 bases short, with 13 bases between. This CDR3 is 15 amino acids long. Germline V gene lookup returns CDR1 MNHEY and CDR2 SVGAGI. The authors deemed Graves' hyperthyroidism stable absent ophthalmopathy progression within 18 months. In patients aged 18 to 65, hyperthyroidism was newly diagnosed, with duration under 2 months. Clinicians diagnosed patients from clinical symptoms, serum thyroxine and TRAb, thyroid ultrasound and orbital computed tomography. This clonotype was counted many times. TCR beta CDR3 regions were amplified from RNA. HTBI primers were the set used in a first-round RT-PCR of the TCR CDR3. TCRdb independently ran MiXCR on the multiplex PCR reads; one entry per CDR3 protein. The sample has about 520,000 distinct CDR3 sequences, 20% seen once.

The sample was blood. This clonotype was obtained from a man between 18 and 29 years old with Graves' hyperthyroidism. The rearrangement joins TRBV6-5 to TRBJ1-2, with D unclear. The CDR3 nucleotides read TGTGCCAGCAGTTACATGGATCGGGCCCACTATGGCTACACCTTC. It specifies CASSYMDRAHYGYTF.